This TCR beta chain originates from a study of T cell responses to AZD1222 COVID-19 vaccine. Study-level points and caveats: Regions 160-218 and 743-854 dominated among vaccine-associated CD4 TCRs spanning spike.

A word on this clone: The antigen remains undetermined.

The V gene lost 4 bases and the J gene lost 7 bases, with 15 bases spanning the gap. Germline V lookup: CDR1 SGHRS, CDR2 YFSETQ. The CDR3 has 13 amino acids. The method was immunoSEQ multiplex PCR; TCRdb's version includes in-frame clones alone and lacks a portion of them. The data contain some 150,000 clones, over 85% of them singletons. The material sequenced was peripheral blood, taken on day 0 of AZD1222 vaccination. The receptor was derived from an adult in good health. The V and J genes are TRBV5-1 and TRBJ2-7, with D possibly matching TRBD2 (6 bases). The CDR3 loop reads CASSPGDPREQYF. CDR3 sequence (DNA): TGCGCCAGCAGCCCGGGAGACCCTAGGGAGCAGTACTTC.